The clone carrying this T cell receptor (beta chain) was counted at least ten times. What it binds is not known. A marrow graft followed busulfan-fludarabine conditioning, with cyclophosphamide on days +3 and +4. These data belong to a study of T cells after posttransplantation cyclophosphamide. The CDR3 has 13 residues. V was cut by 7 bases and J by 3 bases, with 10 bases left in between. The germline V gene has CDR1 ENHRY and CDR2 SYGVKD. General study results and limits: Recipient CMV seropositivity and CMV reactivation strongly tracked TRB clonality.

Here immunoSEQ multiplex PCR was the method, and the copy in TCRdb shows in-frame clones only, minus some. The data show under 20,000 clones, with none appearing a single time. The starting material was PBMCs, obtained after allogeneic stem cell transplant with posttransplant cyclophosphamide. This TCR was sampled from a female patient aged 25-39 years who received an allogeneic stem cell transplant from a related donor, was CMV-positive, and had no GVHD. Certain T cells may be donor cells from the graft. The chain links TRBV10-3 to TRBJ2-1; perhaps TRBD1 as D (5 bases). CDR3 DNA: TGTGCCATCAAGGGTCAGGGCTACAATGAGCAGTTCTTC. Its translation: CAIKGQGYNEQFF.